A selection of T cell receptor beta chains follows, all from one sample in a study of CD8+CD57+ T cells in acquired aplastic anemia. TCRdb re-analysed the reads in MiXCR, keeping a single row per CDR3 protein. The table records some 240,000 distinct CDR3 sequences, approximately 35% of them present only once. The source material was sorted CD4+, CD8+, or CD8+CD57+ T cells (not recorded which) from PBMCs. The receptors come from a human donor in good health, serving as a control. The CDR3 runs from the conserved cysteine through the conserved F or W. The order of the fields is V gene, clone size, CDR3 protein. Clone size is given for some rows only: seen once, a few or many times, or a class if the clone is expanded.

>TRBV5-1|-
CASSPTPVTMNTEAFF
>TRBV9|-
CASSVRDYRLSYNEQFF
>TRBV25-1|-
CASSDTPSYEQYF
>TRBV19|many
CASQGAGTEAFF
>TRBV7-3|-
CASSLGPGWAEAFF
>TRBV5-1|-
CASSPREGTGVTEAFF
>TRBV6-1|few
CASSRLGQDYEQYF
>TRBV24-1|many
CATSYTGTDSGELFF
>TRBV11-2|many
CASSLVIGLPGYNEQFF
>TRBV9|-
CASSVGLQPQHF
>TRBV24-1|many
CATSDTLPGDTQYF
>TRBV14|many
CASSQGLYNEQFF
>TRBV6-1|-
CASSERDRGNQPQHF
>TRBV29-1|-
CSVGGTGANVLTF
>TRBV11-2|few
CASSLRTGVGAGRKETQYF
>TRBV20-1|many
CSARDNRGTTEAFF
>TRBV24-1|-
CATSGREFGETQYF
>TRBV15|-
CATSRATGTLHF
>TRBV2|many
CASSDRGGGEQYF
>TRBV29-1|-
CSVGEGTDTQYF
>TRBV10-3|-
CASSEARGAGGTQYF
>TRBV11-1|-
CASRHKTPSGAITDTQYF
>TRBV12-3/TRBV12-4|many
CASSFTETQYF
>TRBV4-3|-
CASSQEGTGGWNTEAFF
>TRBV5-1|many
CASSLGDNQGYGYTF
>TRBV12-5|-
CASGPGRLCSGNTIYF
>TRBV20-1|few
CSARRTGYTLSPLHF
>TRBV6-1|-
CASRSTGTQNTEAFF
>TRBV5-6|-
CASSLDGRWYEQYF
>TRBV20-1|many
CSAFNSRTDTQYF
>TRBV29-1|-
CSVGLGSTEAFF
>TRBV10-1|-
CASSRGRINTGELFF
>TRBV7-8|many
CASSLLDSAGNTIYF
>TRBV24-1|-
CATSDRQGDVDGYTF
>TRBV7-7|-
CASSAGDRLNTEAFF
>TRBV30|few
CAWIGGLSGNTIYF
>TRBV4-1|many
CASSQVEGRTEAFF
>TRBV10-3|many
CAISDRTSGINEQFF
>TRBV9|-
CASSVGAGGYGYTF
>TRBV11-1|-
CASSLEIWQTTDTQYF
>TRBV15|-
CATSSSGYGYTF
>TRBV6-1|few
CASSPLRGPNTEAFF
>TRBV30|-
CAWSVSGGNTIYF
>TRBV11-1|many
CASSLALTGTGVAGANVLTF
>TRBV20-1|many
CSARGQVPDYGYTF
>TRBV5-1|many
CASSWTGGVGYTF
>TRBV15|-
CATSRDRPGWGDQPQHF
>TRBV28|-
CASSLDRTNEKLFF
>TRBV4-1|-
CASSLPERETQYF
>TRBV9|many
CASSVTGQGEGYTF
>TRBV10-3|many
CAISDRGPTEAFF
>TRBV6-1|once
CASSEGTGREKLFF
>TRBV20-1|many
CSASSGGASETQYF
>TRBV7-2|many
CASSPGLAGGGAQYF
>TRBV10-3|-
CAAGPRTAGNTIYF
>TRBV7-9|many
CASRMGMTENTEAFF